This TCR beta chain was identified during a study of T cell responses to AZD1222 COVID-19 vaccine. Study-level findings and limits: Spike as a whole was targeted by vaccine-associated CD4 TCRs, dominant at 160-218 and 743-854. Females outnumbered males among donors, who were mostly white British; clonal diversity was possibly underestimated.

A note on this clone: No antigen is known for it.

This CDR3 has 17 amino acids. Germline CDR1 SGHDT, CDR2 YYEEEE. V gave up 3 bases and J gave up 2 bases; unmatched junction bases: 7. Libraries were prepared by immunoSEQ multiplex PCR; TCRdb keeps only in-frame clonotypes and omits some of them. Of about 130,000 clones in the sample, about 90% were seen once. This TCR came from an adult in good health. The V gene is TRBV5-6, the J gene TRBJ1-6; 8 positions match TRBD1. The sequenced sample was peripheral blood, obtained on day 0 of AZD1222 vaccination. The CDR3, as DNA: TGTGCCAGCAGCTCCGACAGGGGTGAAACCTATAATTCACCCCTCCACTTT. Translation: CASSSDRGETYNSPLHF.